Included here is one T cell receptor (beta chain) sequence, with context. Antigen specificity is unknown. This record belongs to a study of cytomegalovirus exposure and HLA in healthy donors. Study findings and constraints: Rarity held for most TCR sequences, but there were some public TCRs that occurred in many donors.

J was trimmed by 4 bases and V by 5 bases; bases with no gene match: 4. This CDR3 spans 13 amino acids. Germline V gene lookup returns CDR1 SEHNR and CDR2 FQNEAQ (reference sequence). Sequenced by immunoSEQ multiplex PCR; TCRdb stores in-frame clones only, minus some. Of 130,000 to 150,000 clones in the sample, just under 85% are singletons; the top ten hold over 1.1%. The V and J genes are TRBV7-9 and TRBJ1-2; 7 positions match TRBD1. Material for sequencing was PBMCs. The clonotype was recovered from a woman in her 30s in good health and CMV-seronegative. The CDR3 loop is CASSPSGGYGYTF. DNA of the CDR3: TGTGCCAGCAGCCCATCAGGGGGCTATGGCTACACCTTC. Full variable domain (rest looked up from reference TRBV7-9 and TRBJ1-2): DTGVSQNPRHKITKRGQNVTFRCDPISEHNRLYWYRQTLGQGPEFLTYFQNEAQLEKSRLLSDRFSAERPKGSFSTLEIQRTEQGDSAMYLCASSPSGGYGYTFGSGTRLTVV.